These T cell receptor beta chains were read from a single sample in a study of shared clonotypes between healthy human individuals. The table came from immunoSEQ multiplex PCR; TCRdb's copy has only in-frame clones and leaves some out. The table shows approximately 500,000 clones, with approximately 81% occurring only once. The specimen sequenced was PBMCs. All receptors derive from a woman aged 40 to 50 in good health. Some clones in this sample may be carry-over from other donors' samples. Both conserved end residues are part of each CDR3. D genes are given only for firm matches. A row's size may be missing; if present it is once, few, many or a size class.

CDR3aa: CASSPEGRETQYF
CDR3nt: TGTGCCAGCTCACCGGAGGGACGAGAGACCCAGTACTTC
abundance: -
v_gene: TRBV18
d_gene: -
j_gene: TRBJ2-5

CDR3aa: CATSRDRGQETQYF
CDR3nt: TGTGCCACCAGCAGAGATCGGGGCCAAGAGACCCAGTACTTC
abundance: -
v_gene: TRBV15
d_gene: -
j_gene: TRBJ2-5

CDR3aa: CASSLAVFTDTQYF
CDR3nt: TGTGCCAGCAGCTTAGCCGTCTTCACAGATACGCAGTATTTT
abundance: -
v_gene: TRBV11-2
d_gene: -
j_gene: TRBJ2-3

CDR3aa: CASSLSPPIILAGSTDTQYF
CDR3nt: TGCGCCAGCAGCTTGTCCCCCCCAATAATACTAGCGGGGAGCACAGATACGCAGTATTTT
abundance: -
v_gene: TRBV5-1
d_gene: TRBD2
j_gene: TRBJ2-3

CDR3aa: CAWFERGRYNEQFF
CDR3nt: TGTGCCTGGTTCGAGAGGGGGAGATACAATGAGCAGTTCTTC
abundance: -
v_gene: TRBV30
d_gene: -
j_gene: TRBJ2-1

CDR3aa: CASSRGASVSYEQYF
CDR3nt: TGTGCCAGCAGCCGGGGGGCTAGCGTATCCTACGAGCAGTACTTC
abundance: -
v_gene: TRBV7-2
d_gene: -
j_gene: TRBJ2-7

CDR3aa: CASSFTLNPSGEGTDTQYF
CDR3nt: TGTGCCAGCAGCTTTACCCTGAACCCTAGCGGGGAGGGCACAGATACGCAGTATTTT
abundance: -
v_gene: TRBV7-2
d_gene: TRBD2
j_gene: TRBJ2-3

CDR3aa: CATNQLGSGSYEQYF
CDR3nt: TGTGCCACCAATCAGTTGGGGTCTGGCTCCTACGAGCAGTACTTC
abundance: -
v_gene: TRBV28
d_gene: -
j_gene: TRBJ2-7

CDR3aa: CASSLNGGSNQPQHF
CDR3nt: TGTGCCAGCAGCTTAAATGGGGGGAGCAATCAGCCCCAGCATTTT
abundance: -
v_gene: TRBV11-3
d_gene: -
j_gene: TRBJ1-5

CDR3aa: CASRAGSTDTQYF
CDR3nt: TGCGCCAGCCGGGCGGGGAGCACAGATACGCAGTATTTT
abundance: -
v_gene: TRBV5-1
d_gene: -
j_gene: TRBJ2-3

CDR3aa: CASSPDPGTANTGELFF
CDR3nt: TGTGCCAGCAGCCCAGACCCCGGGACGGCGAACACCGGGGAGCTGTTTTTT
abundance: once
v_gene: TRBV7-3
d_gene: -
j_gene: TRBJ2-2

CDR3aa: CSVAGPSSGRQDTQYF
CDR3nt: TGCAGCGTTGCCGGGCCTAGCTCCGGGAGGCAAGATACGCAGTATTTT
abundance: -
v_gene: TRBV29-1
d_gene: TRBD2
j_gene: TRBJ2-3

CDR3aa: CASSVAVGTGVAEQYF
CDR3nt: TGTGCCAGCAGCGTAGCTGTCGGGACAGGGGTAGCCGAGCAGTACTTC
abundance: -
v_gene: TRBV9
d_gene: TRBD1
j_gene: TRBJ2-7

CDR3aa: CASSNDRVEGNIQYF
CDR3nt: TGTGCCAGCAGCAACGACAGGGTGGAGGGAAACATTCAGTACTTC
abundance: -
v_gene: TRBV6-6
d_gene: -
j_gene: TRBJ2-4

CDR3aa: CASPGPQHF
CDR3nt: TGTGCCAGTCCGGGACCCCAGCATTTT
abundance: -
v_gene: TRBV19
d_gene: -
j_gene: TRBJ1-5

CDR3aa: CASSLQAGGYNEQFF
CDR3nt: TGTGCCAGCAGCTTACAAGCGGGAGGCTACAATGAGCAGTTCTTC
abundance: once
v_gene: TRBV7-3
d_gene: TRBD2
j_gene: TRBJ2-1

CDR3aa: CASSLPGLAYNEQFF
CDR3nt: TGTGCCAGCAGCCTACCGGGACTAGCCTACAATGAGCAGTTCTTC
abundance: -
v_gene: TRBV5-4
d_gene: TRBD2
j_gene: TRBJ2-1

CDR3aa: CASSPGRDWKQFF
CDR3nt: TGTGCCAGCAGCCCCGGTCGGGACTGGAAGCAGTTCTTC
abundance: -
v_gene: TRBV11-3
d_gene: -
j_gene: TRBJ2-1

CDR3aa: CASSPAGTGGTEAFF
CDR3nt: TGCGCCAGCAGCCCGGCCGGGACAGGGGGCACTGAAGCTTTCTTT
abundance: -
v_gene: TRBV5-1
d_gene: TRBD1
j_gene: TRBJ1-1

CDR3aa: CASSAGSGSAYEQYF
CDR3nt: TGTGCCAGCAGCGCCGGTAGCGGCAGCGCCTACGAGCAGTACTTC
abundance: -
v_gene: TRBV11-2
d_gene: -
j_gene: TRBJ2-7

CDR3aa: CASSQGGTQYEQYF
CDR3nt: TGTGCCAGCAGCCAAGGGGGGACTCAATACGAGCAGTACTTC
abundance: -
v_gene: TRBV4-2
d_gene: -
j_gene: TRBJ2-7

CDR3aa: CASSLGATSGRGETQYF
CDR3nt: TGTGCCAGCAGCTTAGGGGCGACTAGCGGGAGAGGAGAGACCCAGTACTTC
abundance: -
v_gene: TRBV11-3
d_gene: TRBD2
j_gene: TRBJ2-5

CDR3aa: CASSLGASGTDTQYF
CDR3nt: TGTGCCAGCAGCTTGGGGGCTAGCGGAACAGATACGCAGTATTTT
abundance: -
v_gene: TRBV5-4
d_gene: TRBD2
j_gene: TRBJ2-3

CDR3aa: CASSPRSSGRQETQYF
CDR3nt: TGTGCCAGCTCACCGCGGTCTAGCGGGAGACAAGAGACCCAGTACTTC
abundance: -
v_gene: TRBV18
d_gene: TRBD2
j_gene: TRBJ2-5

CDR3aa: CASSLEGLSYNEQFF
CDR3nt: TGTGCCAGCAGCTTAGAAGGGCTGTCCTACAATGAGCAGTTCTTC
abundance: -
v_gene: TRBV7-3
d_gene: -
j_gene: TRBJ2-1

CDR3aa: CASSFGDGWRRAGDTQYF
CDR3nt: TGTGCCAGCAGTTTTGGTGACGGTTGGCGGAGGGCCGGAGATACGCAGTATTTT
abundance: -
v_gene: TRBV27
d_gene: -
j_gene: TRBJ2-3

CDR3aa: CAWSVGGTRVLTDTQYF
CDR3nt: TGTGCCTGGAGTGTAGGGGGGACTAGAGTGTTGACAGATACGCAGTATTTT
abundance: few
v_gene: TRBV30
d_gene: TRBD2
j_gene: TRBJ2-3

CDR3aa: CASSEISYEQYF
CDR3nt: TGTGCCAGCTCAGAGATTAGCTACGAGCAGTACTTC
abundance: -
v_gene: TRBV18
d_gene: -
j_gene: TRBJ2-7

CDR3aa: CAISVSTGAYGYTF
CDR3nt: TGTGCCATCAGTGTCTCAACAGGGGCTTATGGCTACACCTTC
abundance: -
v_gene: TRBV10-3
d_gene: TRBD1
j_gene: TRBJ1-2

CDR3aa: CASSARTGAAYEQYF
CDR3nt: TGTGCCAGCAGTGCAAGGACAGGGGCGGCCTACGAGCAGTACTTC
abundance: -
v_gene: TRBV28
d_gene: TRBD1
j_gene: TRBJ2-7

CDR3aa: CSVAREGTYNEQFF
CDR3nt: TGCAGCGTTGCCCGGGAGGGCACCTACAATGAGCAGTTCTTC
abundance: -
v_gene: TRBV29-1
d_gene: TRBD2
j_gene: TRBJ2-1

CDR3aa: CASSQLRGSLEQFF
CDR3nt: TGTGCCAGCAGCCAATTGAGGGGGTCGCTTGAGCAGTTCTTC
abundance: -
v_gene: TRBV14
d_gene: -
j_gene: TRBJ2-1

CDR3aa: CATRKLDSEQFF
CDR3nt: TGTGCCACCAGAAAACTAGATTCTGAGCAGTTCTTC
abundance: -
v_gene: TRBV15
d_gene: -
j_gene: TRBJ2-1

CDR3aa: CASSPPGGDQPQHF
CDR3nt: TGTGCCAGCAGTCCCCCCGGGGGCGATCAGCCCCAGCATTTT
abundance: -
v_gene: TRBV27
d_gene: -
j_gene: TRBJ1-5

CDR3aa: CAISEPVGSRGRTDTQYF
CDR3nt: TGTGCCATCAGTGAGCCCGTTGGGTCGCGGGGCCGCACAGATACGCAGTATTTT
abundance: -
v_gene: TRBV10-3
d_gene: -
j_gene: TRBJ2-3

CDR3aa: CASLPSTGGELFF
CDR3nt: TGTGCCAGCCTTCCCTCGACAGGGGGGGAGCTGTTTTTT
abundance: -
v_gene: TRBV27
d_gene: TRBD1
j_gene: TRBJ2-2

CDR3aa: CASSRQGNNEKLFF
CDR3nt: TGTGCCAGCAGTAGACAGGGAAATAATGAAAAACTGTTTTTT
abundance: -
v_gene: TRBV28
d_gene: TRBD1
j_gene: TRBJ1-4